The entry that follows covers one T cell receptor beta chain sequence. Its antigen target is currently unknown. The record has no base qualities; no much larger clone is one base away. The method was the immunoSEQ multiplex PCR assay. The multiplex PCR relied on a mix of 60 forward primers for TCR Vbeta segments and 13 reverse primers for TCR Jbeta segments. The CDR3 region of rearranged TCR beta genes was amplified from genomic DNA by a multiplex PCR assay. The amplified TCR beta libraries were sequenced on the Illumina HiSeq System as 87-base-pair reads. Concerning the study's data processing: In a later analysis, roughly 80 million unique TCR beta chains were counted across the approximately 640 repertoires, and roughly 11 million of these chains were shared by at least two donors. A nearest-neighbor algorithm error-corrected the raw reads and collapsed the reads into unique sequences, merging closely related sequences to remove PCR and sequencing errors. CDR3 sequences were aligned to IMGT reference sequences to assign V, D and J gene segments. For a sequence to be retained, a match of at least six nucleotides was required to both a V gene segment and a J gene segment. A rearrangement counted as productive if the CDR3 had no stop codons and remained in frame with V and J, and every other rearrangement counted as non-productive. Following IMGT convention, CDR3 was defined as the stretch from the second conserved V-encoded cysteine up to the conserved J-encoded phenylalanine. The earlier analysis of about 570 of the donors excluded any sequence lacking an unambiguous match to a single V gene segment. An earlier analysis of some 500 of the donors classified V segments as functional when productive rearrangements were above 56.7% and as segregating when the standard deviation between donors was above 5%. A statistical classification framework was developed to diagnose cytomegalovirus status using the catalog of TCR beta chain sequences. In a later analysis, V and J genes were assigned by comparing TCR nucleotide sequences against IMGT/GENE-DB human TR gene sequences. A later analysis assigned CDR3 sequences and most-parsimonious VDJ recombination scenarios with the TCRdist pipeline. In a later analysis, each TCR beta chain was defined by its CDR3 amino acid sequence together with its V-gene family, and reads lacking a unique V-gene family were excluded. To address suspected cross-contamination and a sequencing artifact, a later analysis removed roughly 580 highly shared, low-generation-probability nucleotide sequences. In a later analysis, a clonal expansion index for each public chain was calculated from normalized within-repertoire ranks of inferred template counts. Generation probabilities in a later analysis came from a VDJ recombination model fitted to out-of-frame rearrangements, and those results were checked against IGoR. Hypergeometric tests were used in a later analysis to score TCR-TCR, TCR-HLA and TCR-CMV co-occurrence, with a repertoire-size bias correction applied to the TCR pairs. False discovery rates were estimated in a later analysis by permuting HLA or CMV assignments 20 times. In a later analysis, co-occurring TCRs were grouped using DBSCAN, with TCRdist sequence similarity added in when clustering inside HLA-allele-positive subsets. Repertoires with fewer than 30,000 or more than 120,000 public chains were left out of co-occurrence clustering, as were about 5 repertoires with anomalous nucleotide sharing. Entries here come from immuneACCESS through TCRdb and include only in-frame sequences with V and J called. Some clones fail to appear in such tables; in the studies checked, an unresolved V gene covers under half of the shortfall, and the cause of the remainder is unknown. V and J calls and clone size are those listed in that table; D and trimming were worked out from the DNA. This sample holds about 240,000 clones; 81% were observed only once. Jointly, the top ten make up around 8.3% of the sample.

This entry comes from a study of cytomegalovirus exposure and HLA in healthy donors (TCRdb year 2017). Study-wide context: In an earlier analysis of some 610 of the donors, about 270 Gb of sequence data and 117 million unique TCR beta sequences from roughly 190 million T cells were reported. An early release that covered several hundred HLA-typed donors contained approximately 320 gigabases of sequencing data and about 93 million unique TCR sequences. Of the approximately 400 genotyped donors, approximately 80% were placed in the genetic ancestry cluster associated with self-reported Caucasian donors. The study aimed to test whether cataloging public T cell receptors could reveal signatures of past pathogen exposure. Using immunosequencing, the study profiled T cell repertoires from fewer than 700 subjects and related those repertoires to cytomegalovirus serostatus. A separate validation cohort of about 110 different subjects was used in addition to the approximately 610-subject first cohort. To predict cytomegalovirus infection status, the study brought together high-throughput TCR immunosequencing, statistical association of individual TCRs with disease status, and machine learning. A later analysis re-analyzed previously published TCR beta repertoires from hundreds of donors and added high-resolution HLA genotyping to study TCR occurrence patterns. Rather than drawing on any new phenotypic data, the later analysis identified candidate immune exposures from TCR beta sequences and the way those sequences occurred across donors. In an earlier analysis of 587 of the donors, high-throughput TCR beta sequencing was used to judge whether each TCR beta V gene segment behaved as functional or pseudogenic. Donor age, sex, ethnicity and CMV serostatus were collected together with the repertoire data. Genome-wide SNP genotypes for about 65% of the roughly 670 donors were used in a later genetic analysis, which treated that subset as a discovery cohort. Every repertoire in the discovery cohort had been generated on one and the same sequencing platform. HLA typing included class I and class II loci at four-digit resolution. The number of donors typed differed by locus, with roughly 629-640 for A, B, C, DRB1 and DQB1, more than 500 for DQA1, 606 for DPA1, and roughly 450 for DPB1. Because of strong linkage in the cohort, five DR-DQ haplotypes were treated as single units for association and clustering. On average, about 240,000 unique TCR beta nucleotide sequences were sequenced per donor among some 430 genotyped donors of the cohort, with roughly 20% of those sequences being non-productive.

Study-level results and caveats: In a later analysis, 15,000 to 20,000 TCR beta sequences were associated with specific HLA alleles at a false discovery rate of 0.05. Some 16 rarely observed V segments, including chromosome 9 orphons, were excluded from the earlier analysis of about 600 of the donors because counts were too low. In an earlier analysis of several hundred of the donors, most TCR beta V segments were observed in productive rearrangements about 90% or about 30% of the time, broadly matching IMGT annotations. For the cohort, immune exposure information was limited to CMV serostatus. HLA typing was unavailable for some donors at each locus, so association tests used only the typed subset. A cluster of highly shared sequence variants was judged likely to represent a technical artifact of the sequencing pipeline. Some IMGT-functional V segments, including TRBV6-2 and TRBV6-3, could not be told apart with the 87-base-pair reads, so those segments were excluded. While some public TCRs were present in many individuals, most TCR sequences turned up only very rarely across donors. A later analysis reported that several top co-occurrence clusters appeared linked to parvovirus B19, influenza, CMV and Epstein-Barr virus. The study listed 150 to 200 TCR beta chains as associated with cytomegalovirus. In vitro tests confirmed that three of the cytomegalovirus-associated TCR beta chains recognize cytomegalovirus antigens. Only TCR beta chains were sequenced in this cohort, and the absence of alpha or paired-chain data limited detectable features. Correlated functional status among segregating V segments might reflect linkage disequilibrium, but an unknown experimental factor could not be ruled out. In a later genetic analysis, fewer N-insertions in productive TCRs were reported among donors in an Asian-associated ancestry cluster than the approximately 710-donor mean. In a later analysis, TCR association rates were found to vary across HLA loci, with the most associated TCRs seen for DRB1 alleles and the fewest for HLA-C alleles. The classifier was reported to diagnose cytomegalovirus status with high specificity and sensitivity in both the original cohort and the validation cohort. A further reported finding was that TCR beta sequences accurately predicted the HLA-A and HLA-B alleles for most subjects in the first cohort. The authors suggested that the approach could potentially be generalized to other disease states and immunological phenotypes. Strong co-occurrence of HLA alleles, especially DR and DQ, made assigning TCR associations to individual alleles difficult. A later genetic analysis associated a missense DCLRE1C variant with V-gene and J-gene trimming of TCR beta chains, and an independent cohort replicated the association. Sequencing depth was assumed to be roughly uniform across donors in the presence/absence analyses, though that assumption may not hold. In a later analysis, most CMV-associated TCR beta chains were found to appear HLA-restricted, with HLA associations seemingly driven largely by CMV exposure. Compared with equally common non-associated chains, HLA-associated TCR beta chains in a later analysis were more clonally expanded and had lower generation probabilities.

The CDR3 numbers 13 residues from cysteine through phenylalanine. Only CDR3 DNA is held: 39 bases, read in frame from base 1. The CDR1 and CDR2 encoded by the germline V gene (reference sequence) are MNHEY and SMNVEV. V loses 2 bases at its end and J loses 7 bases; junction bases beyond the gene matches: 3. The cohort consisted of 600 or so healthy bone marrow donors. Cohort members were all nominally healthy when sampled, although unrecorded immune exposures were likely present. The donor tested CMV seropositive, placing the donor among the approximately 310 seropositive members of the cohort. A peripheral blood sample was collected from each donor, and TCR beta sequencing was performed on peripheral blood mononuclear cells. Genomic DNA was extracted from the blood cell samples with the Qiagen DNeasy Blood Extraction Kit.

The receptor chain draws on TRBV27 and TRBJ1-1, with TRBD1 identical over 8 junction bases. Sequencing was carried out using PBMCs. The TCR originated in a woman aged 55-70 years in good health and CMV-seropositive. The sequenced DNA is TGTGCCAGCAGTTTACAGGGGGCTGGTGAAGCTTTCTTT. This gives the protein CASSLQGAGEAFF.